One sample yielded the 11 T cell receptor beta chains listed below, sequenced in a study of cytomegalovirus exposure and HLA in healthy donors. This table comes from immunoSEQ multiplex PCR, and its TCRdb copy is limited to in-frame clones, with some not included. This sample has 150,000 to 200,000 clones, with roughly 86% found just once. Source material: PBMCs. Receptor source: a young man in good health and CMV-seropositive.

V gene TRBV5-1 combines with J gene TRBJ2-7, with D tentatively TRBD2 (5 bases). Germline-derived CDR1 and CDR2 are SGHRS and YFSETQ. This CDR3 is 13 amino acids long. The CDR3 region is CASRGLPKHEQYF. In nucleotides, the CDR3 is TGCGCTAGTCGGGGTCTCCCGAAGCACGAGCAGTACTTC.

The rearrangement links TRBV4-3 to TRBJ2-1; no reliable D call. The CDR3 is 13 amino acids. Germline lookup yields CDR1 LGHNA and CDR2 YSLEER. Trimming shortened V by 1 base and J by 7 bases, and 8 bases separated the two germline ends. CDR3 bases: TGCGCCAGCAGCCAAGGGCTAGGTAATGAGCAGTTCTTC. Translation: CASSQGLGNEQFF.

This clone was seen only once. The CDR3 protein is CASRELLAGAQETQYF. The CDR3 DNA sequence: TGTGCCAGCAGGGAACTTCTAGCGGGGGCCCAAGAGACCCAGTACTTC. V usage is TRBV6-1 and J usage is TRBJ2-5, with 10 bases lining up with TRBD2. CDR3 length: 16 amino acids. Germline assignment: CDR1 MNHNS and CDR2 SASEGT. V was pared by 6 bases and J by 1 base, with 8 bases of the junction left unmatched.

The CDR3 DNA is TGTGCCTGGAGTTTATCCCGGGGCTATGGCTACACCTTC. It specifies CAWSLSRGYGYTF. J is TRBJ1-2 and V is TRBV30; D remains ambiguous. The CDR3 contains 13 residues. The germline CDR1 and CDR2 sequences are GTSNPN and SVGIG (reference sequence). Trimming stripped 2 bases from V and 4 bases from J, with 11 bases between. Full variable domain (remainder filled in from reference TRBV30 and TRBJ1-2): SQTIHQWPATLVQPVGSPLSLECTVEGTSNPNLYWYRQAAGRGLQLLFYSVGIGQISSEVPQNLSASRPQDRQFILSSKKLLLSDSGFYLCAWSLSRGYGYTFGSGTRLTVV.

The sample holds a few counts of this clone. This chain uses TRBV4-1 with TRBJ2-7; D not certain. The CDR3 is 13 residues long. Germline V lookup: CDR1 MGHRA, CDR2 YSYEKL. The V end lost 5 bases, the J end lost 3 bases, and 11 bases lay between the germline ends. CDR3 region: CASSSQLNYEQYF. The CDR3 bases are TGCGCCAGCAGCTCGCAGTTAAACTACGAGCAGTACTTC.

This chain connects TRBV5-6 to TRBJ1-1; TRBD1 matches at 7 bases. The germline V gene encodes CDR1 SGHDT and CDR2 YYEEEE. V gave up 1 base and J gave up 3 bases; unmatched junction bases: 3. CDR3 length: 14 residues. CDR3 sequence: CASSLYDRDTEAFF. As DNA, the CDR3 is TGTGCCAGCAGCTTGTATGACAGGGACACTGAAGCTTTCTTT.

V and J are TRBV2 and TRBJ1-1; D possibly corresponds to TRBD1 (5 bases). The V end was cut by 11 bases, the J end by 6 bases, with 16 bases between. The germline CDR1 and CDR2 sequences are SNHLY and FYNNEI. The CDR3 length is 12 residues. This CDR3 reads CAGPGRSPEAFF. DNA for the CDR3: TGTGCCGGTCCGGGACGATCCCCTGAAGCTTTCTTT.

This chain's CDR3 is CSARASYTGNTEAFF. The DNA of the CDR3 is TGCAGCGCGAGGGCGTCGTATACGGGGAACACTGAAGCTTTCTTT. This chain uses TRBV29-1 with TRBJ1-1, with D unclear. From germline, CDR1 is SQVTM and CDR2 ANQGSEA. Trimming pared 7 bases from V and 1 base from J, leaving 19 bases between. CDR3 length: 15 residues.

The CDR3 sequence: CASSESIYGANYGYTF. The CDR3 DNA reads as TGCGCCAGCAGTGAGTCGATATACGGGGCTAACTATGGCTACACCTTC. The rearrangement links TRBV10-1 to TRBJ1-2; D unclear. Trimming removed 0 bases at V and 0 bases at J, with 11 bases between. Germline values: CDR1 WNHNN, CDR2 SYGVQD (reference sequence). There are 16 residues in the CDR3.

This clone was seen just once. The V and J genes are TRBV6-5 and TRBJ1-1; TRBD1 matches 7 bases. CDR3 size: 15 residues. Looked up from germline, CDR1 is MNHEY and CDR2 is SVGAGI. J gave up 7 bases and V 0 bases, and 8 bases lay outside the gene matches. The CDR3 spells CASSYSTTGLSEAFF. CDR3 DNA sequence: TGTGCCAGCAGTTACTCGACGACAGGGCTTAGTGAAGCTTTCTTT.

The rearrangement links TRBV6-5 to TRBJ2-3; 9 bases align to TRBD2. Germline V gene lookup returns CDR1 MNHEY and CDR2 SVGAGI. The CDR3 sequence is 15 residues long. J gave up 5 bases and V 3 bases, and 6 bases lay outside the gene matches. The CDR3 spells CASSYQRGAGDTQYF. CDR3 coding DNA: TGTGCCAGCAGTTATCAGCGGGGGGCGGGAGATACGCAGTATTTT.